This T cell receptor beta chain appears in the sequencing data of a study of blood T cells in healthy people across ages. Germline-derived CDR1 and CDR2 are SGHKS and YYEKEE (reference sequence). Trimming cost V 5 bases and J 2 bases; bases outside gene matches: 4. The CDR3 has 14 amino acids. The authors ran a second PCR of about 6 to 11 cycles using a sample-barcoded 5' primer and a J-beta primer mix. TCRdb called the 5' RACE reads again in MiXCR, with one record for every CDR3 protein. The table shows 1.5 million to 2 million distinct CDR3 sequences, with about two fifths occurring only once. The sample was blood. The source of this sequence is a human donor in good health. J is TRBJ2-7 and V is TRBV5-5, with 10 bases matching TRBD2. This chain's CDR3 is CASRLAGPPYEQYF. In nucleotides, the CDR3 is TGTGCCAGCAGACTAGCGGGGCCTCCCTACGAGCAGTACTTC. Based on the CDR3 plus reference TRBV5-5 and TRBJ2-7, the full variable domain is DAGVTQSPTHLIKTRGQQVTLRCSPISGHKSVSWYQQVLGQGPQFIFQYYEKEERGRGNFPDRFSARQFPNYSSELNVNALLLGDSALYLCASRLAGPPYEQYFGPGTRLTVT.